One sample yielded the 2 T cell receptor beta chains listed below, sequenced in a study of beta chain features in type 1 diabetes. Findings of the study overall: In all four CD4+ subsets, TCRB CDR3 length was significantly, moderately reduced in type 1 diabetes.

Sequencing targeted expressed TCRB transcripts, as all isolated RNA had been reverse transcribed. Libraries were prepared by immunoSEQ multiplex PCR; TCRdb keeps only in-frame clonotypes and omits some of them. The sample carries around 360,000 clones, about 12% recorded once. Antigens for these TCRs are unknown. Material: naive CD4+ T cells from blood. The source of these receptors is a woman aged 18-29 years with type 1 diabetes.

As for this clone: The same CDR3 arises from other DNA sequences in this sample as well. CDR3 sequence reads: CASSGGGSYNEQFF. The CDR3 coding sequence is TGTGCCAGCAGCGGAGGAGGCTCCTACAATGAGCAGTTCTTC. The chain employs TRBV9 and TRBJ2-1, with D perhaps TRBD2 (5 bases). This CDR3 is 14 amino acids long. Germline assignment: CDR1 SGDLS and CDR2 YYNGEE. The V end was cut by 3 bases, the J end by 0 bases, with 7 bases between. The entire variable domain, with the rest obtained from reference TRBV9 and TRBJ2-1, is as follows: DSGVTQTPKHLITATGQRVTLRCSPRSGDLSVYWYQQSLDQGLQFLIQYYNGEERAKGNILERFSAQQFPDLHSELNLSSLELGDSALYFCASSGGGSYNEQFFGPGTRLTVL.

This clone occurred a few times. J is TRBJ1-3 and V is TRBV19; the match to TRBD1 covers 7 bases. The V gene's germline CDR1 is LNHDA and CDR2 SQIVND (reference sequence). With V trimmed by 6 bases and J by 0 bases, 14 bases remained unmatched. The CDR3 covers 18 residues. The CDR3 here is CASRRQGRSWDSGNTIYF. The CDR3 nucleotides read TGTGCCAGTAGAAGACAGGGACGGTCTTGGGACTCTGGAAACACCATATATTTT. The whole variable domain, remainder taken from reference TRBV19 and TRBJ1-3, is DGGITQSPKYLFRKEGQNVTLSCEQNLNHDAMYWYRQDPGQGLRLIYYSQIVNDFQKGDIAEGYSVSREKKESFPLTVTSAQKNPTAFYLCASRRQGRSWDSGNTIYFGEGSWLTVV.